This T cell receptor beta chain was retrieved from a study of shared clonotypes between healthy human individuals. Overall study results and limits: Relative to clonotypes present in all four donors, those not shared had lower generation probabilities. Larger estimated richness was generally recorded for naive subsets relative to memory subsets. For sorted subsets, rarefaction showed incomplete sequencing despite large depth. Between several donors, naive CD4 clonotypes were shared at a level of about 5%.

About this clone: Its antigen remains unknown.

Only in-frame clones appear in the TCRdb table, and some are missing; sequencing was by immunoSEQ multiplex PCR. The sample has 2 million to 2.5 million clones, roughly 93% seen once. This receptor was obtained from a man aged 18 to 29 in good health. Some clones in this sample may be carry-over from other donors' samples. The specimen was naive CD4+ T cells from PBMCs. Subset noted: CD45RA+ positively selected.

CDR3 sequence reads: CASSLAGTGVGEQYF. The CDR3 DNA sequence: TGTGCCAGCAGTTTAGCGGGGACAGGGGTAGGCGAGCAGTACTTC. The chain recombines TRBV28 with TRBJ2-7; 10 nucleotides agree with TRBD1. Unmatched junction bases numbered 7, after V lost 2 bases and J lost 6 bases. This CDR3 has 15 amino acids. Germline lookup yields CDR1 MDHEN and CDR2 SYDVKM.